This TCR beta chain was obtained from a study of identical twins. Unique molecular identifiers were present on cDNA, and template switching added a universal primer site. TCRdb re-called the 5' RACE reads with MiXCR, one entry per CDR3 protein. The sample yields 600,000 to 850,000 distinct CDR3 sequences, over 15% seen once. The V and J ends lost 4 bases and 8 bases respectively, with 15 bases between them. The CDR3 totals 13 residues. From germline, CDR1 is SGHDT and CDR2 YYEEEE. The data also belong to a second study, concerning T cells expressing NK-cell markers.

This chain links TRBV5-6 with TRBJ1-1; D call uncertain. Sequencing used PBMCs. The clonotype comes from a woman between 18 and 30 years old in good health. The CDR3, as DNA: TGTGCCAGCAGCCCCGGGCTCCTCTGCGAAGCTTTCTTT. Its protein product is CASSPGLLCEAFF.